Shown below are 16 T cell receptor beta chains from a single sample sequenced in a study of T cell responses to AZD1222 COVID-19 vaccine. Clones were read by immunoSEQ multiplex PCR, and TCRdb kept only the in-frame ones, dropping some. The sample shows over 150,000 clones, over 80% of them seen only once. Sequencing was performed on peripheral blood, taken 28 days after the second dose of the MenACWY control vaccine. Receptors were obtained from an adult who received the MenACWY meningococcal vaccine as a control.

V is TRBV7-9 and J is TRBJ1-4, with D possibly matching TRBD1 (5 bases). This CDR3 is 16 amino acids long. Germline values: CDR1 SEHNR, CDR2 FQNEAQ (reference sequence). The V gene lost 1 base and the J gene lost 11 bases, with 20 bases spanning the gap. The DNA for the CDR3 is TGTGCCAGCAGCTTAGTTCGGGATAGGGGAGGCGATAAACTGTTTTTT. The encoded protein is CASSLVRDRGGDKLFF.

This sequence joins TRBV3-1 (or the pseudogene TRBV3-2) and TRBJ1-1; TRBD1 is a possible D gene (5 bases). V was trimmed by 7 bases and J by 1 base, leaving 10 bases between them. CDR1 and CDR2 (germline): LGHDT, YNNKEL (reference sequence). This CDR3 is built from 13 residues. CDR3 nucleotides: TGTGCCAGCACTCCGGGGGGGAACACTGAAGCTTTCTTT. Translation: CASTPGGNTEAFF.

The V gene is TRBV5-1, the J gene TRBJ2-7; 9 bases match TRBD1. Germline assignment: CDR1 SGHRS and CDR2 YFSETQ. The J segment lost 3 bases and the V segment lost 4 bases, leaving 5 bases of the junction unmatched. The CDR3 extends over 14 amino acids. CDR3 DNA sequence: TGCGCCAGCAGCCTCGGGACAGGGAACTACGAGCAGTACTTC. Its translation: CASSLGTGNYEQYF. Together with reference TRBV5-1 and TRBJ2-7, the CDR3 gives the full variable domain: KAGVTQTPRYLIKTRGQQVTLSCSPISGHRSVSWYQQTPGQGLQFLFEYFSETQRNKGNFPGRFSGRQFSNSRSEMNVSTLELGDSALYLCASSLGTGNYEQYFGPGTRLTVT.

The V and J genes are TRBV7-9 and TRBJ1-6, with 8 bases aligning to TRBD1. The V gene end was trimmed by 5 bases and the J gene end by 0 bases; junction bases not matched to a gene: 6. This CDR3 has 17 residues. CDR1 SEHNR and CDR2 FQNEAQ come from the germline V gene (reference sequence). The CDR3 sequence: CASSTDRGSSYNSPLHF. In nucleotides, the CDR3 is TGTGCCAGCAGCACTGACAGGGGCAGCTCCTATAATTCACCCCTCCACTTT.

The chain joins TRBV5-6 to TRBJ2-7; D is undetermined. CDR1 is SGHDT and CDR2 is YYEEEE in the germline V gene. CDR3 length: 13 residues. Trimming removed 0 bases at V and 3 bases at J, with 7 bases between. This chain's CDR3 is CASSLGQIYEQYF. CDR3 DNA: TGTGCCAGCAGCTTGGGTCAGATCTACGAGCAGTACTTC.

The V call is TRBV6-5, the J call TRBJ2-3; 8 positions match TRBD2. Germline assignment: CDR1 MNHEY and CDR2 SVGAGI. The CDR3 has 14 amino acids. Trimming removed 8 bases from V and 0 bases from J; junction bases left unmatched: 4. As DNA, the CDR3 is TGTGCCAGCTTACGGGGGGGTAGCACAGATACGCAGTATTTT. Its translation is CASLRGGSTDTQYF.

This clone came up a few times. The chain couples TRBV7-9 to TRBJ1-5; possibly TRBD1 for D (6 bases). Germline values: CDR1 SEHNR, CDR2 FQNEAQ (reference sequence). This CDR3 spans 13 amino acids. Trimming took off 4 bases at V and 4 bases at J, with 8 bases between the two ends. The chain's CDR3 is CASSYTGNQPQHF. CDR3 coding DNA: TGTGCCAGCAGCTATACAGGGAATCAGCCCCAGCATTTT.

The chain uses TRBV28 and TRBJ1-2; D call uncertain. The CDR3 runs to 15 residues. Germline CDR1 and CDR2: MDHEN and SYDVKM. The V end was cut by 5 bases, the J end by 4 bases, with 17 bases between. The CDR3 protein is CASSPPQSRRYGYTF. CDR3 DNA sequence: TGTGCCAGCAGTCCACCACAAAGCAGACGCTATGGCTACACCTTC.

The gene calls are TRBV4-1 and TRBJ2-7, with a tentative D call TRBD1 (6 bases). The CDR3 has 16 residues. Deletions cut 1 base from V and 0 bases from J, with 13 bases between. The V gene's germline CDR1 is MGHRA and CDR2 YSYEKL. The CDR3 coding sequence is TGCGCCAGCAGCCAAGCGACAGGCCCCTTCTCCTACGAGCAGTACTTC. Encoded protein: CASSQATGPFSYEQYF.

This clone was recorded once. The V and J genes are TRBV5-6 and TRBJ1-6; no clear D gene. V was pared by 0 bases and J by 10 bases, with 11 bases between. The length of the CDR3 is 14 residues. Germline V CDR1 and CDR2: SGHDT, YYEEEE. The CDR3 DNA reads TGTGCCAGCAGCTTGGGTGGGGTTGGATCACCCCTCCACTTT. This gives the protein CASSLGGVGSPLHF.

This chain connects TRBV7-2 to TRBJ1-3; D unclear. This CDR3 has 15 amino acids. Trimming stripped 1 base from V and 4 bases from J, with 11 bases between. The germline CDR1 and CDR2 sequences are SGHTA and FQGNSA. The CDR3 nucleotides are TGTGCCAGCAGCTTAGATCTCCAGTTCGGAAACACCATATATTTT. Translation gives CASSLDLQFGNTIYF.

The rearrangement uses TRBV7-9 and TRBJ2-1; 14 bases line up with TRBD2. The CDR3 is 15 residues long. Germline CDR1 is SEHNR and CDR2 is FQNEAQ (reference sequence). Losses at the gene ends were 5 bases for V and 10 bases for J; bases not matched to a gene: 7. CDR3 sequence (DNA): TGTGCCAGCAGCCTCGGGACTAGCGGGGGTCGAGAGCAGTTCTTC. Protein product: CASSLGTSGGREQFF.

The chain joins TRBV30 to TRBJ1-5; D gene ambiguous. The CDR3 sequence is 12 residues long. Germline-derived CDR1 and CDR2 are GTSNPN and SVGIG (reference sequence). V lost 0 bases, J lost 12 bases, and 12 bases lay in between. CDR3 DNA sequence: TGTGCCTGGAGTGTACCGCCACTGGTCCAGCATTTT. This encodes CAWSVPPLVQHF.

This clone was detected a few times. The CDR3 region is CAWSLLAGGETQYF. The CDR3 DNA is TGTGCCTGGTCCCTCCTAGCGGGGGGCGAGACCCAGTACTTC. This chain connects TRBV30 to TRBJ2-5; 11 bases are shared with TRBD2. The V segment lost 5 bases and the J segment 5 bases; nucleotides outside the gene matches: 7. The germline CDR1 and CDR2 sequences are GTSNPN and SVGIG (reference sequence). This CDR3 has 14 residues.

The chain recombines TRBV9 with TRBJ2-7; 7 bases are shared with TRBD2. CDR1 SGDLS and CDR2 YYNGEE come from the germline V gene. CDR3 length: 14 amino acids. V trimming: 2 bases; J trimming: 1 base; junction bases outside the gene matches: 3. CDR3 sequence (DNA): TGTGCCAGCAGCGTCGCTAGCGGATCCTACGAGCAGTACTTC. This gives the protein CASSVASGSYEQYF.

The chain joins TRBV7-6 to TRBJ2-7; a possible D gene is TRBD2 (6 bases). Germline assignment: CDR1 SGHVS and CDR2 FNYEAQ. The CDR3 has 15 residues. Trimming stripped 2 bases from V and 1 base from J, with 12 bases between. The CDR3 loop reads CASSLSETSSYEQYF. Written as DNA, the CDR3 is TGTGCCAGCAGCTTATCCGAGACTAGTTCCTACGAGCAGTACTTC. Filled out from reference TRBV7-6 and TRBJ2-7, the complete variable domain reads GAGVSQSPRYKVTKRGQDVALRCDPISGHVSLYWYRQALGQGPEFLTYFNYEAQQDKSGLPNDRFSAERPEGSISTLTIQRTEQRDSAMYRCASSLSETSSYEQYFGPGTRLTVT.